Following are 12 T cell receptor beta chains from one sample sequenced in a study of T cells after yellow fever vaccination. TCRdb reprocessed the 5' RACE reads via MiXCR and lists one record per CDR3 protein. This sample has some 500,000 distinct CDR3 sequences, with about 14% found just once. The sequenced sample was PBMCs, obtained on the day of the yellow fever booster vaccination. The receptors were gathered from a man aged 25 to 40 who received the YFV17D yellow fever vaccine.

CDR3 DNA sequence: TGTGCCAGCAGCAGAACCGGGACAGAAAATTCACCCCTCCACTTT. Its translation is CASSRTGTENSPLHF. V gene TRBV7-2 combines with J gene TRBJ1-6; 7 bases align to TRBD1. The germline V gene encodes CDR1 SGHTA and CDR2 FQGNSA. The CDR3 covers 15 residues. J lost 7 bases, V lost 5 bases, and 8 bases had no gene match. Full variable domain (rest looked up from reference TRBV7-2 and TRBJ1-6): GAGVSQSPSNKVTEKGKDVELRCDPISGHTALYWYRQSLGQGLEFLIYFQGNSAPDKSGLPSDRFSAERTGGSVSTLTIQRTQQEDSAVYLCASSRTGTENSPLHFGNGTRLTVT.

This rearrangement joins TRBV7-9 to TRBJ1-6; TRBD1 might be the D (5 bases). The V gene lost 7 bases and the J gene lost 5 bases, with 18 bases spanning the gap. Germline CDR1 reads SEHNR; CDR2 reads FQNEAQ (reference sequence). CDR3 size: 16 residues. The CDR3 DNA follows: TGTGCCAGCACATCCCGGGGACGGTTAAATAATTCACCCCTCCACTTT. Its protein product is CASTSRGRLNNSPLHF.

The CDR3 spells CASSLASGRAGEQYF. Here the CDR3 DNA reads TGTGCCAGCAGCTTAGCTAGCGGGAGGGCCGGGGAGCAGTACTTC. The chain has TRBV7-2 and TRBJ2-7; 11 nucleotides line up with TRBD2. The CDR3 is 15 amino acids. Losses at the gene ends were 0 bases for V and 7 bases for J; bases not matched to a gene: 5. Per the germline V gene, CDR1 is SGHTA and CDR2 is FQGNSA.

This clonotype has a handful of counts. The V call is TRBV20-1, the J call TRBJ2-1; no clear D. Germline V gene lookup returns CDR1 DFQATT and CDR2 SNEGSKA (reference sequence). The length of the CDR3 is 17 residues. The V and J ends lost 2 bases and 3 bases respectively, with 20 bases between them. CDR3 sequence (DNA): TGCAGTGCTAGAATGGAGCGCAGCTCGGTTCACTACAATGAGCAGTTCTTC. This gives the protein CSARMERSSVHYNEQFF.

V usage is TRBV21-1 and J usage is TRBJ2-7. TRBV21-1 is an annotated pseudogene. The CDR3 extends over 11 amino acids. For the CDR3, the DNA is TGTGCCAGCAGCGGACGACACGAGCAGTACTTC. Protein sequence: CASSGRHEQYF.

This chain connects TRBV24-1 to TRBJ2-1; no firm D call. V was clipped by 3 bases and J by 2 bases, with 1 base between them. This CDR3 comprises 12 residues. Per germline, CDR1 KGHDR and CDR2 SFDVKD. CDR3 sequence (DNA): TGTGCCACCAGTGATCCCTACAATGAGCAGTTCTTC. Its translation is CATSDPYNEQFF.

This clonotype was found a few times. The chain combines TRBV11-2 with TRBJ2-2; 11 bases are a match to TRBD2. This CDR3 region has 21 residues. Germline V gene data show CDR1 as SGHAT and CDR2 as FQNNGV. The V and J ends lost 0 bases and 4 bases, in that order; junction bases with no gene match: 16. This CDR3 is CASSLDIPWLAGGGATGELFF. The CDR3 bases are TGTGCCAGCAGCTTAGATATCCCTTGGCTAGCGGGAGGAGGGGCCACCGGGGAGCTGTTTTTT.

The rearrangement joins TRBV3-1 to TRBJ2-1, with D perhaps TRBD2 (6 bases). V lost 5 bases and J lost 0, with 14 bases in between. CDR1 is LGHDT and CDR2 is YNNKEL in the germline V gene (reference sequence). The CDR3 extends over 16 amino acids. Written as DNA, the CDR3 is TGTGCCAGCAGCTCCCATCGGGGGAGCTCCTACAATGAGCAGTTCTTC. Translating it yields CASSSHRGSSYNEQFF.

The chain couples TRBV7-2 to TRBJ1-4; the match to TRBD1 covers 7 bases. The V gene end was trimmed by 5 bases and the J gene end by 10 bases; junction bases not matched to a gene: 7. CDR1 and CDR2 (germline): SGHTA, FQGNSA. The CDR3 extends over 13 amino acids. As DNA, the CDR3 is TGTGCCAGCAGCAACGAGGGGGCGCGAAAACTGTTTTTT. Its translation is CASSNEGARKLFF. The full variable domain, in which reference TRBV7-2 and TRBJ1-4 provide the parts outside the CDR3, is GAGVSQSPSNKVTEKGKDVELRCDPISGHTALYWYRQSLGQGLEFLIYFQGNSAPDKSGLPSDRFSAERTGGSVSTLTIQRTQQEDSAVYLCASSNEGARKLFFGSGTQLSVL.

This clonotype was seen a handful of times. The rearrangement joins TRBV5-6 to TRBJ2-1; D gene unclear. Deletions cut 4 bases from V and 10 bases from J, with 12 bases between. The germline V gene encodes CDR1 SGHDT and CDR2 YYEEEE. The CDR3 loop spans 12 amino acids. For the CDR3, the DNA is TGTGCCAGCAGCGTCGCGTTCAGGGAGCAGTTCTTC. The encoded protein is CASSVAFREQFF.

The chain is built from TRBV15 and TRBJ2-5; the D is unclear. The CDR3 runs to 12 residues. Trimming removed 8 bases at V and 5 bases at J, with 12 bases between. Germline values: CDR1 LNHNV, CDR2 YYDKDF (reference sequence). CDR3 loop: CATAGRVETQYF. In nucleotides, the CDR3 is TGTGCCACCGCCGGGCGTGTCGAGACCCAGTACTTC.

The V gene is TRBV12-3 or TRBV12-4, the J gene TRBJ2-1, with 8 bases fitting TRBD1. The length of the CDR3 is 15 residues. V shed 6 bases and J 0 bases; nucleotides not matched to a gene: 4. CDR3 loop: CASRKGQDSYNEQFF. DNA for the CDR3: TGTGCCAGCAGAAAGGGACAGGACTCCTACAATGAGCAGTTCTTC.